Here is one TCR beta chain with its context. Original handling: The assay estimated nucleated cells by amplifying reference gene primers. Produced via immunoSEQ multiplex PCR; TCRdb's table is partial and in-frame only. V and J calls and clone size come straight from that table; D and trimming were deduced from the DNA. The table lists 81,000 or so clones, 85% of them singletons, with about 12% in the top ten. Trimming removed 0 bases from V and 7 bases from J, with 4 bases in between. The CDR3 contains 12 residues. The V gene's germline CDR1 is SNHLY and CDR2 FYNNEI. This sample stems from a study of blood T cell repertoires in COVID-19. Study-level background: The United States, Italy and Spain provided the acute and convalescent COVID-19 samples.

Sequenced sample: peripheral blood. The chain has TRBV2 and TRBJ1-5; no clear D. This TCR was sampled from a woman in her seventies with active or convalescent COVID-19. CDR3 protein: CASSEAGQPQHF. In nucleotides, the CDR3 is TGTGCCAGCAGTGAAGCGGGCCAGCCCCAGCATTTT.